One and the same sample provided the 17 T cell receptor gamma chains below, sequenced in a study of γδ T cells in repeated Plasmodium falciparum infection. TCRdb re-called clones from the multiplex PCR reads via CATT. The data show 14,000 or so gamma-chain clones, about 1.5% seen once. Gammadelta T cells were flow-sorted from PBMC into Vgamma9/Vdelta2+ and Vdelta2-negative populations for bulk analysis. Source material: gamma-delta T cells from blood. The receptor source for this set is a pool of human donors (malaria-infected and uninfected, not separated).

In its sample, this clone was seen a few times. The protein recorded in TCRdb matches a much larger clone and deviates from this DNA's translation at residue 13, suggesting a read error; the protein here is obtained by translating the DNA. The chain recombines TRGV9 with TRGJP. Here the J gene came from matching the DNA to germline, since TCRdb omits it. The CDR3 is 20 amino acids. The germline V gene has CDR1 GITISATS and CDR2 ISYDGTV (reference sequence). The CDR3 region has the DNA TGTGCCTTGTGGGAGGTGTCTCAAGTTGGTAGAGAGTTTGGCAAAAAAATCAAGGTATTT. Protein sequence: CALWEVSQVGREFGKKIKVF.

As for this clone: The TCRdb protein, from a much larger clone, departs from this DNA's translation at residue 7, likely by read error; the protein shown derives from the DNA. The chain links TRGV2 to TRGJP. The J gene, missing from TCRdb, was assigned here through DNA to germline matching. The J segment lost 6 bases and the V segment lost 0 bases, leaving 5 bases of the junction unmatched. CDR3 size: 17 residues. Germline loops: CDR1 EGSNGY, CDR2 YDSYNSKV. The CDR3 loop is CATWDGAPELGKKIKVF. The DNA for the CDR3 is TGTGCCACCTGGGACGGGGCGCCAGAGTTGGGCAAAAAAATCAAGGTATTT.

There are many counts of this clone. A read error is likely here: a far larger clone is one base away. The sample holds other DNA sequences that translate to the same CDR3. The V call is TRGV4, the J call TRGJ1 or TRGJ2. CDR3 length equals 16 residues. Germline V gene lookup returns CDR1 EGSTGY and CDR2 YDSYTSSV. In DNA form, the CDR3 reads TGTGCCACCTGGGATGGTGGGGTAATCAATTATTATAAGAAGCTCTTT. Translated: CATWDGGVINYYKKLF.

J is TRGJ1 or TRGJ2 and V is TRGV9. Here the J gene was assigned by germline matching of the DNA, as TCRdb has none. CDR1 and CDR2 from the germline V gene are GITISATS and ISYDGTV (reference sequence). The CDR3 runs to 11 residues. Trimming took 6 bases from V and 12 from J; bases not matched to a gene: 11. The CDR3 DNA reads as TGTGCCTTGTGGAGGACGATTTGGAAACTCTTT. It codes for CALWRTIWKLF.

This clone was recorded at least ten times. The translation of this DNA and the TCRdb protein of a much larger clone differ at residue 8, probably owing to a read error; the protein shown here is translated from the DNA. The rearrangement links TRGV9 to TRGJ1 or TRGJ2. As TCRdb names no J gene, one was assigned here on the basis of a DNA match to germline. CDR3 length equals 11 residues. CDR1 and CDR2 (germline): GITISATS, ISYDGTV (reference sequence). Germline trimming cut 3 bases from V and 12 bases from J; bases unmatched to any gene: 8. The CDR3 is CALWETPRKLF. The CDR3 DNA reads as TGTGCCTTGTGGGAGACCCCGAGGAAACTCTTT.

The sample holds many counts of this clone. A far larger clone is one base from this, pointing to a likely read error. The same CDR3 can be traced to other DNA sequences in this sample. V usage is TRGV9 and J usage is TRGJ1 or TRGJ2. CDR3 length equals 13 residues. Germline V gene sequence: CDR1 GITISATS, CDR2 ISYDGTV (reference sequence). CDR3 sequence (DNA): TGTGCCCTGTGGGAGGTCTTTTGGGATAAGAAACTCTTT. Its translation: CALWEVFWDKKLF.

In this sample, this clone turned up a few times. The protein in TCRdb stems from a much larger clone and differs at residue 3 from this DNA's translation, likely a read error; here the protein is translated from the DNA. V usage is TRGV4 and J usage is TRGJ1 or TRGJ2. This CDR3 region has 13 residues. Germline V CDR1 and CDR2: EGSTGY, YDSYTSSV. The CDR3 region is CASWDGPYYKKLF. In nucleotides, the CDR3 is TGTGCCTCCTGGGATGGGCCATATTATAAGAAACTCTTT.

This clone was found many times. TCRdb's protein, taken from a much larger clone, differs from this DNA's translation at residue 8, likely owing to a read error; the protein displayed comes from the DNA. The genes are TRGV9 and TRGJP. The CDR3 loop spans 15 amino acids. In germline, CDR1 is GITISATS, CDR2 ISYDGTV (reference sequence). The CDR3 reads CALWEVESGKKIKVF. The CDR3 DNA reads TGTGCCTTGTGGGAGGTGGAGTCGGGCAAAAAAATCAAGGTATTT.

This clone was detected many times. Within the sample, other DNA sequences also encode this same CDR3. CDR3 amino acids: CALWETGELGKKIKVF. CDR3 DNA: TGTGCCTTGTGGGAAACCGGAGAGTTGGGCAAAAAAATCAAGGTATTT. This rearrangement joins TRGV9 to TRGJP. V shed 4 bases and J 6 bases; nucleotides not matched to a gene: 6. This CDR3 spans 16 amino acids. From germline, CDR1 is GITISATS and CDR2 ISYDGTV (reference sequence).

This clone has ten or more counts. TCRdb pairs this DNA with a much larger clone's protein that differs at residue 3, likely a read error; the protein shown was translated from the DNA. The chain couples TRGV9 to TRGJ1 or TRGJ2. The J gene, not given by TCRdb, was assigned here from a germline match of the nucleotide sequence. There are 13 residues in the CDR3. Germline V gives CDR1 GITISATS, CDR2 ISYDGTV (reference sequence). CDR3 amino acids: CASWELNYYKKLF. The CDR3 DNA reads TGTGCCTCGTGGGAGCTCAATTATTATAAGAAACTCTTT.

This clone appeared a few times. A far larger clone is one base from this, pointing to a likely read error. The sample carries other DNA sequences with the same CDR3. This chain links TRGV3 with TRGJP. In the absence of a J gene in TCRdb, the DNA was matched to germline to assign it here. Germline-derived CDR1 and CDR2 are VTNTFY and YDVSTARD (reference sequence). The CDR3 sequence is 18 residues long. The CDR3 DNA reads as TGTGCCACCTGGGACGTGTCAACGCAAGAGTTGGGCAAAAAGATCAAGGTATTT. This translates into CATWDVSTQELGKKIKVF.

This clone was seen many times. For this DNA, TCRdb reports the protein of a much larger clone, which diverges at residue 3, most likely from a read error; the protein presented here is translated directly from the DNA. This chain connects TRGV4 to TRGJ1 or TRGJ2. Assignment of the J gene here rests on matching the DNA to germline, because TCRdb gives none. This CDR3 contains 12 residues. The germline gives CDR1 EGSTGY, CDR2 YDSYTSSV. The CDR3 nucleotides read TGTGCCGCCTGGGATGTTAACTATAAGAAACTCTTT. This gives the protein CAAWDVNYKKLF.

This clone was counted only a few times. The protein in TCRdb stems from a much larger clone and differs at residue 3 from this DNA's translation, likely a read error; here the protein is translated from the DNA. This chain links TRGV4 with TRGJP2. The J gene, not given by TCRdb, was assigned here from a germline match of the nucleotide sequence. Germline assignment: CDR1 EGSTGY and CDR2 YDSYTSSV. The CDR3 extends over 12 amino acids. The CDR3 protein is CAAWDGHGIKTF. The DNA for the CDR3 is TGTGCCGCCTGGGATGGGCACGGGATCAAGACGTTT.

A few counts support this clone. This likely came from a read error, as a far larger clone is one base away. Other DNA sequences in this sample translate to the same CDR3. The V and J genes are TRGV3 and TRGJ1 or TRGJ2. Because TCRdb records no J gene, it was assigned here through a match of the DNA to germline. This CDR3 is 11 amino acids long. Germline V gene sequence: CDR1 VTNTFY, CDR2 YDVSTARD (reference sequence). This chain's CDR3 is CATWDTTKKLF. The CDR3 region has the DNA TGTGCCACTTGGGACACCACTAAGAAACTCTTT.

This clone was counted many times. It may be a read error: a sequence one base away is much more abundant. The chain couples TRGV9 to TRGJP. The J gene, not given by TCRdb, was assigned here from a germline match of the nucleotide sequence. Germline V CDR1 and CDR2: GITISATS, ISYDGTV (reference sequence). The CDR3 loop spans 28 amino acids. CDR3 region: CTLWEVFRTQSSGPLRLQQELGKKIKVF. The CDR3 nucleotides read TGTACCTTGTGGGAGGTGTTCCGAACCCAAAGTTCAGGCCCTTTACGCCTTCAACAAGAGTTGGGCAAAAAAATCAAGGTATTT.

This clone was found many times. TCRdb has a much larger clone's protein, which differs at residue 4 from the translation of this DNA, likely because of a read error; what is shown is the protein translated from the DNA. V is TRGV9 and J is TRGJ1 or TRGJ2. The germline V gene encodes CDR1 GITISATS and CDR2 ISYDGTV (reference sequence). The length of the CDR3 is 15 residues. The CDR3 DNA follows: TGTGCCTTGCGGGAGGCCCCATATAATTATTATAAGAAACTCTTT. Its translation: CALREAPYNYYKKLF.

This clone was detected a few times. Since a far larger clone is one base different, this is likely a read error. The DNA is left out, because the CDR3 cannot be placed on it with certainty; the CDR3 is given as TCRdb lists it. Here the V gene is TRGV9, but the J gene went uncalled. In germline, CDR1 is GITISATS, CDR2 ISYDGTV (reference sequence). The CDR3 totals 29 residues, both ends included. CDR3 protein: CALWEVRSNSLAVEQHLLSQVSIGRIQHF.